These 32 T cell receptor beta chains came from one sample sequenced in a study of T-cell reconstitution after alpha-beta-depleted transplantation in children. Unique molecular identifiers were used to barcode this TCRbeta library. Each CDR3 protein is one row after TCRdb ran MiXCR on the PCR reads. The table shows about 690,000 distinct CDR3 sequences, with around a sixth occurring only once. Sequencing used PBMCs from the stem cell graft donor, obtained from the stem cell graft. Receptors originate from a human donor who donated a stem cell graft to a child with acute myeloid leukemia.

The chain links TRBV28 to TRBJ2-1; D is unresolved. Germline lookup yields CDR1 MDHEN and CDR2 SYDVKM. The CDR3 loop spans 15 amino acids. V was trimmed by 5 bases and J by 3 bases, leaving 14 bases between them. This CDR3 reads CASSPPKTFYNEQFF. For the CDR3, the DNA is TGTGCCAGCAGTCCACCAAAAACCTTCTACAATGAGCAGTTCTTC.

V and J are TRBV30 and TRBJ2-7; 7 nucleotides align to TRBD1. The CDR3 has 15 amino acids. V was clipped by 3 bases and J by 0 bases; unmatched bases: 8. The germline V gene encodes CDR1 GTSNPN and CDR2 SVGIG (reference sequence). The CDR3 DNA sequence: TGTGCCTGGAGAAGAGGGACAGCTTACTCCTACGAGCAGTACTTC. Translation gives CAWRRGTAYSYEQYF.

The table lists this clonotype with many counts. The rearrangement uses TRBV29-1 and TRBJ2-2, with D possibly TRBD1 on 5 matching bases. CDR1 and CDR2 (germline): SQVTM, ANQGSEA. There are 15 residues in the CDR3. Trimming removed 6 bases from V and 0 bases from J, with 14 bases in between. CDR3 amino acids: CSVATAQANTGELFF. In DNA, the CDR3 is TGCAGCGTAGCGACGGCACAGGCGAACACCGGGGAGCTGTTTTTT.

This clonotype was observed many times. V gene TRBV6-1 combines with J gene TRBJ2-7; tentatively, D is TRBD2 (5 bases). Germline CDR1 reads MNHNS; CDR2 reads SASEGT. The CDR3 consists of 15 residues. With 4 bases removed from V and 0 bases from J, the gap between germline ends came to 13 bases. The CDR3 reads CASSVGISLSYEQYF. The CDR3 DNA sequence: TGTGCCAGCAGTGTCGGGATCTCCCTCTCCTACGAGCAGTACTTC.

The sample holds a few counts of this clonotype. The genes are TRBV3-1 and TRBJ1-1, with 9 bases matching TRBD1. CDR1 and CDR2 (germline): LGHDT, YNNKEL (reference sequence). The CDR3 is 13 amino acids. Losses at the gene ends were 6 bases for V and 5 bases for J; bases not matched to a gene: 4. CDR3 amino acids: CASRRTGVTEAFF. CDR3 sequence (DNA): TGTGCCAGCAGGCGGACAGGGGTAACTGAAGCTTTCTTT.

This clonotype appeared a few times. The chain uses TRBV11-3 and TRBJ2-5; D is perhaps TRBD1 (6 bases). The V gene's germline CDR1 is SGHNT and CDR2 YENEEA. V lost 5 bases to trimming and J lost 5 bases, with 12 bases between them. This CDR3 has 13 residues. In nucleotides, the CDR3 is TGTGCCAGCAGCGACAGGTTTAGGGAGACCCAGTACTTC. Translating it yields CASSDRFRETQYF.

This clonotype was picked up a small number of times. This sequence joins TRBV2 and TRBJ2-7; D perhaps matches TRBD2 (5 bases). The CDR3 has 13 amino acids. V lost 10 bases and J 0 bases, leaving 13 bases between the germline ends. Germline V gene data show CDR1 as SNHLY and CDR2 as FYNNEI. CDR3 amino acids: CAIPTGSSYEQYF. For the CDR3, the DNA is TGTGCCATCCCGACGGGGAGCTCCTACGAGCAGTACTTC. Together with reference TRBV2 and TRBJ2-7, the CDR3 gives the full variable domain: EPEVTQTPSHQVTQMGQEVILRCVPISNHLYFYWYRQILGQKVEFLVSFYNNEISEKSEIFDDQFSVERPDGSNFTLKIRSTKLEDSAMYFCAIPTGSSYEQYFGPGTRLTVT.

This clonotype has only a few counts. The rearrangement uses TRBV6-2 or TRBV6-3 and TRBJ1-5; D gene ambiguous. The V and J ends lost 6 bases and 6 bases respectively, with 15 bases between them. The CDR3 loop spans 14 amino acids. Germline V gives CDR1 MNHEY, CDR2 SVGEGT. CDR3 nucleotide sequence: TGTGCCAGCAGCAAAGACGGAGGAGGTCAGCCCCAGCATTTT. Its translation is CASSKDGGGQPQHF.

V and J are TRBV24-1 and TRBJ2-3; D remains ambiguous. From germline, CDR1 is KGHDR and CDR2 SFDVKD. The germline V and J ends were trimmed by 4 bases and 1 base, with 8 bases remaining between them. The CDR3 length is 14 residues. The CDR3 sequence: CATSDATRTDTQYF. For the CDR3, the DNA is TGTGCCACCAGTGACGCCACCCGCACAGATACGCAGTATTTT.

The chain has TRBV12-3 or TRBV12-4 and TRBJ2-7; D ambiguous. This CDR3 comprises 12 residues. V lost 6 bases, J lost 6 bases, and 12 bases lay in between. The CDR3 coding sequence is TGTGCCAGCAGGCGAGGTGTTCGCGAGCAGTACTTC. This gives the protein CASRRGVREQYF.

This clonotype was counted only a few times. The chain uses TRBV3-1 and TRBJ2-3; no definite D call. The CDR3 loop spans 14 amino acids. The ends were cut back, 8 bases at V and 0 bases at J, with 12 bases in the middle. CDR1 is LGHDT and CDR2 is YNNKEL in the germline V gene (reference sequence). This CDR3 is CASGSQISTDTQYF. In DNA, the CDR3 is TGTGCCAGCGGTTCACAGATTAGCACAGATACGCAGTATTTT.

Only a few counts were recorded for this clonotype. This sequence joins TRBV13 and TRBJ2-7; a possible D gene is TRBD2 (6 bases). Germline CDR1 and CDR2: PRHDT and FYEKMQ (reference sequence). This CDR3 has 13 residues. Trimming shortened V by 4 bases and J by 3 bases, and 10 bases separated the two germline ends. CDR3 region: CASSSGDGYEQYV. The CDR3 nucleotides are TGTGCCAGCAGCTCGGGGGACGGCTACGAGCAGTACGTC.

J is TRBJ2-2 and V is TRBV6-1; 9 bases map to TRBD1. The CDR3 has 17 residues. Germline values: CDR1 MNHNS, CDR2 SASEGT. V shed 6 bases, J shed 7 bases, and the junction held 15 bases outside the gene matches. CDR3 DNA sequence: TGTGCCAGCAGACGCTCCGGGACAGGGAAAGAGGGCGGGGAGCTGTTTTTT. Its protein is CASRRSGTGKEGGELFF.

This clonotype occurred many times. The chain joins TRBV10-3 to TRBJ2-1; D gene ambiguous. Per germline, CDR1 ENHRY and CDR2 SYGVKD. CDR3 length: 12 residues. The ends were cut back, 2 bases at V and 10 bases at J, with 9 bases in the middle. CDR3 coding DNA: TGTGCCATCAGTGAGGTGGCCCCCGAGCAGTTCTTC. This codes for CAISEVAPEQFF.

This chain uses TRBV28 with TRBJ2-3; 9 bases agree with TRBD2. J lost 1 base, V lost 6 bases, and 5 bases had no gene match. CDR3 size: 15 residues. Germline V gives CDR1 MDHEN, CDR2 SYDVKM. The CDR3 sequence: CASRRIAGGTDTQYF. The DNA of the CDR3 is TGTGCCAGCAGGCGGATAGCGGGGGGCACAGATACGCAGTATTTT.

V is TRBV7-3 and J is TRBJ2-1, with a weak D call TRBD1 (6 bases). Germline CDR1 reads SGHTA; CDR2 reads FQGTGA. V dropped 5 bases and J dropped 9 bases, with 20 bases sitting between them. This CDR3 region has 15 residues. CDR3 sequence reads: CASSPSGTLGGEQFF. In DNA, the CDR3 is TGTGCCAGCAGCCCGTCCGGGACCTTAGGGGGTGAGCAGTTCTTC.

The chain couples TRBV4-3 to TRBJ2-7; TRBD1 matches 9 bases. Germline V lookup: CDR1 LGHNA, CDR2 YSLEER. The V gene end was trimmed by 0 bases and the J gene end by 4 bases; junction bases not matched to a gene: 10. The CDR3 is made up of 17 amino acids. In DNA, the CDR3 is TGCGCCAGCAGCCAAGAGGCAAAGGCGGACAGGGGTTACGAGCAGTACTTC. It yields the protein CASSQEAKADRGYEQYF.

This clonotype showed up just a few times. CDR3 nucleotides: TGTGCCAGCAAGGGGGGGATCGTTGAGCAGTTCTTC. Translating it yields CASKGGIVEQFF. The chain is built from TRBV7-9 and TRBJ2-1; D is perhaps TRBD2 (7 bases). CDR3 size: 12 residues. Trimming stripped 7 bases from V and 9 bases from J, with 13 bases between. Germline V gene lookup returns CDR1 SEHNR and CDR2 FQNEAQ (reference sequence).

This clonotype was observed at least ten times. CDR3 residues: CSASLAGVSNEQFF. CDR3 nucleotide sequence: TGCAGTGCTAGTTTAGCGGGGGTCTCCAATGAGCAGTTCTTC. The rearrangement uses TRBV20-1 and TRBJ2-1; 9 nucleotides match TRBD2. Germline assignment: CDR1 DFQATT and CDR2 SNEGSKA (reference sequence). V lost 3 bases, J lost 6 bases, and 6 bases stayed unmatched. The CDR3 has 14 residues.

This clonotype was recorded at least ten times. The genes are TRBV29-1 and TRBJ2-2, with a tentative D call TRBD2 (6 bases). CDR1 is SQVTM and CDR2 is ANQGSEA in the germline V gene. The germline V and J ends were trimmed by 6 bases and 5 bases, with 13 bases remaining between them. The CDR3 extends over 13 amino acids. As DNA, the CDR3 is TGCAGCGTAGACGGCGGGGAAACCGGGGAGCTGTTTTTT. Encoded protein: CSVDGGETGELFF.

The J gene is TRBJ2-7, the V gene TRBV18, with 8 bases aligning to TRBD1. Per germline, CDR1 KGHSH and CDR2 LQKENI. This CDR3 spans 15 amino acids. J lost 2 bases, V lost 6 bases, and 9 bases had no gene match. Here the CDR3 DNA reads TGTGCCAGCTCGGTCTACAGGGGGGAGCCCTACGAGCAGTACTTC. Protein sequence: CASSVYRGEPYEQYF.

The chain has TRBV7-2 and TRBJ2-7, with a weak D call TRBD1 (6 bases). The V gene's germline CDR1 is SGHTA and CDR2 FQGNSA. Trimming cost V 5 bases and J 1 base, with 15 bases left between them. This CDR3 spans 15 amino acids. The CDR3 loop reads CASSPTGTRSYEQYF. The CDR3 DNA is TGTGCCAGCAGCCCAACCGGGACACGTTCCTACGAGCAGTACTTC.

The CDR3 here is CASSQDRGGRYNEQFF. The CDR3 nucleotides read TGCGCCAGCAGCCAAGACCGGGGGGGCCGATACAATGAGCAGTTCTTC. V and J are TRBV4-3 and TRBJ2-1; 8 bases line up with TRBD2. This CDR3 comprises 16 residues. V lost 0 bases, J lost 4 bases, and 5 bases stayed unmatched. CDR1 and CDR2 from the germline V gene are LGHNA and YSLEER.

The sample holds many counts of this clonotype. In nucleotides, the CDR3 is TGCGCCAGCAGCTTGGCAGGGTTGAGCAATCAGCCCCAGCATTTT. Translation gives CASSLAGLSNQPQHF. V gene TRBV5-1 combines with J gene TRBJ1-5; D is perhaps TRBD1 (5 bases). V shed 0 bases and J shed 1 base, with 8 bases lying between them. Germline values: CDR1 SGHRS, CDR2 YFSETQ. This CDR3 has 15 amino acids.

This clonotype was recorded many times. This chain joins TRBV4-3 and TRBJ2-7; 8 nucleotides match TRBD1. V trimming: 0 bases; J trimming: 6 bases; junction bases outside the gene matches: 4. Germline V CDR1 and CDR2: LGHNA, YSLEER. The CDR3 sequence is 14 residues long. CDR3 region: CASSQDLTGVEQYF. The CDR3 DNA reads TGCGCCAGCAGCCAAGACCTGACAGGGGTCGAGCAGTACTTC.

In this sample, this clonotype turned up a few times. V and J are TRBV20-1 and TRBJ2-2; the match to TRBD1 covers 7 bases. This CDR3 is 14 amino acids long. Germline CDR1 reads DFQATT; CDR2 reads SNEGSKA (reference sequence). The junction had 5 bases not matched to a gene; V was cut back by 3 bases and J by 4 bases. The CDR3 protein is CSASPWTGTGELFF. CDR3 sequence (DNA): TGCAGTGCTAGTCCATGGACAGGCACCGGGGAGCTGTTTTTT.

This clonotype has more than one count but fewer than ten. The V call is TRBV4-1, the J call TRBJ2-4, with 7 bases aligning to TRBD1. CDR3 length: 14 residues. V shed 3 bases and J 5 bases; nucleotides not matched to a gene: 4. Germline values: CDR1 MGHRA, CDR2 YSYEKL. CDR3 region: CASSHVGTENIQYF. CDR3 nucleotide sequence: TGCGCCAGCAGCCACGTAGGGACAGAAAACATTCAGTACTTC.

This clonotype came up a few times. The chain joins TRBV7-9 to TRBJ1-2; a possible D gene is TRBD1 (5 bases). Trimming took 4 bases from V and 0 from J, leaving 6 bases between them. The CDR3 has 13 residues. Germline CDR1 is SEHNR and CDR2 is FQNEAQ (reference sequence). The CDR3 is CASSWGANYGYTF. CDR3 nucleotides: TGTGCCAGCAGCTGGGGGGCTAACTATGGCTACACCTTC.

This clonotype occurred many times. The V gene is TRBV24-1, the J gene TRBJ2-7; TRBD1 matches at 7 bases. Germline loops: CDR1 KGHDR, CDR2 SFDVKD. The CDR3 loop spans 15 amino acids. V shed 7 bases and J 0 bases; nucleotides not matched to a gene: 8. The CDR3 protein is CATRPTGSSSYEQYF. CDR3 coding DNA: TGTGCCACCAGGCCGACAGGGTCGAGCTCCTACGAGCAGTACTTC.

There are a few counts of this clonotype. This chain links TRBV10-3 with TRBJ2-7, with D unresolved. CDR3 length equals 14 residues. Germline CDR1 is ENHRY and CDR2 is SYGVKD. Trimming removed 2 bases from V and 1 base from J, with 9 bases in between. CDR3 sequence: CAISENAGSYEQYV. DNA for the CDR3: TGTGCCATCAGTGAGAACGCAGGTTCCTACGAGCAGTACGTC.

This clonotype was counted between two and nine times. The chain employs TRBV29-1 and TRBJ1-2; a possible D gene is TRBD1 (6 bases). The CDR3 covers 14 residues. Germline V lookup: CDR1 SQVTM, CDR2 ANQGSEA. The V end lost 0 bases, the J end lost 4 bases, and 12 bases lay between the germline ends. The CDR3 sequence is CSVEDRGGGYGYTF. In DNA, the CDR3 is TGCAGCGTTGAAGATCGGGGAGGGGGCTATGGCTACACCTTC.

The gene calls are TRBV9 and TRBJ2-1; 12 bases are a match to TRBD2. Per germline, CDR1 SGDLS and CDR2 YYNGEE. J lost 8 bases, V lost 0 bases, and 0 bases had no gene match. The CDR3 loop spans 14 amino acids. The CDR3 loop reads CASSVASGGDEQFF. The CDR3 region has the DNA TGTGCCAGCAGCGTAGCTAGCGGGGGGGATGAGCAGTTCTTC. Based on the CDR3 plus reference TRBV9 and TRBJ2-1, the full variable domain is DSGVTQTPKHLITATGQRVTLRCSPRSGDLSVYWYQQSLDQGLQFLIQYYNGEERAKGNILERFSAQQFPDLHSELNLSSLELGDSALYFCASSVASGGDEQFFGPGTRLTVL.